The entry that follows covers one TCR beta chain sequence. The antigen is not known. With the read ending 3 residues before the CDR3 end, the germline J gene is used to fill in that end. This specimen belongs to a study of T cells in women clearing cervical HPV infection. Looking at the study overall: Control women cleared a single incident HPV16 infection within 12 months. With HLA typing for only a few women, HLA confounding remains possible. Study-level results: A classifier using richness and V gene abundances reached an AUC of 0.7 to 0.9.

CDR3 length: 13 residues. V was clipped by 0 bases and J by 7 bases; unmatched bases: 4. Per the germline V gene, CDR1 is GTSNPN and CDR2 is SVGIG (reference sequence). Only in-frame clones appear in the TCRdb table, and some are missing; sequencing was by immunoSEQ multiplex PCR. This sample contains nearly 20,000 clones. What was sequenced was blood buffy coat. The chain combines TRBV30 with TRBJ1-2, with 8 positions matching TRBD1. This sequence originates from a woman aged 18 to 75 with a cervical HPV16 infection that either progressed to CIN3+ or cleared (not recorded which). This CDR3 reads CAWSVTGALGYTF. CDR3 DNA, as far as it was read: TGTGCCTGGAGTGTGACAGGGGCTCTTGGC.